The 23 T cell receptor beta chains given below trace back to one sample, sequenced in a study of CD8 T cells in Susac syndrome. Reverse transcription used roughly 0.5 to 1 ug RNA and random hexamers. MiXCR was run by TCRdb on the immunoSEQ multiplex PCR reads, yielding one entry per CDR3 protein. The sample carries about 290,000 distinct CDR3 sequences, 89% recorded once. Source material: CD8+ T cells from PBMCs. The receptors shown here come from a human donor with multiple sclerosis.

The rearrangement uses TRBV6-5 and TRBJ2-1, with TRBD2 matching 14 bases. CDR1 is MNHEY, CDR2 SVGAGI, per germline. J was trimmed by 8 bases and V by 1 base; bases with no gene match: 7. CDR3 length equals 17 residues. For the CDR3, the DNA is TGTGCCAGCAGTTACTTGGTGACTAGCGGGGGGGCCGATGAGCAGTTCTTC. Translation: CASSYLVTSGGADEQFF.

The chain joins TRBV11-1 to TRBJ2-7, with D tentatively TRBD2 (6 bases). Trimming stripped 2 bases from V and 5 bases from J, with 16 bases between. Germline values: CDR1 SGHAT, CDR2 FQDESV (reference sequence). The CDR3 extends over 15 amino acids. CDR3 coding DNA: TGTGCCAGCAGCTTATCCGCGGGGTTTGGCAACGAGCAGTACTTC. Amino acids: CASSLSAGFGNEQYF.

J is TRBJ2-5 and V is TRBV4-1; D gene uncertain. Per the germline V gene, CDR1 is MGHRA and CDR2 is YSYEKL. V lost 1 base, J lost 2 bases, and 8 bases lay in between. The CDR3 totals 14 residues. The CDR3 DNA sequence: TGCGCCAGCAGCCAAGTGGCAGAACAAGAGACCCAGTACTTC. Its protein product is CASSQVAEQETQYF.

V gene TRBV4-1 combines with J gene TRBJ2-6, with D tentatively TRBD1 (5 bases). Germline V gene sequence: CDR1 MGHRA, CDR2 YSYEKL. V was pared by 0 bases and J by 2 bases, with 8 bases between. The CDR3 is made up of 16 amino acids. This chain's CDR3 is CASSQDMGPGANVLTF. CDR3 bases: TGCGCCAGCAGCCAAGATATGGGGCCTGGGGCCAACGTCCTGACTTTC.

A single count supports this clonotype. A read error may produce the germline difference seen at one junction end. The rearrangement links TRBV28 to TRBJ2-1; TRBD2 agrees at 9 bases. Germline assignment: CDR1 MDHEN and CDR2 SYDVKM. The CDR3 is made up of 15 amino acids. The CDR3 DNA follows: TGTGCCTGCAGTCAGCGGGGGGCCCACTACAATGAGCAGTTCTTC. It translates to CACSQRGAHYNEQFF.

The chain has TRBV9 and TRBJ2-3; D assignment may be TRBD1 or TRBD2 (5 bases each). This CDR3 comprises 14 residues. Germline loops: CDR1 SGDLS, CDR2 YYNGEE. Trimming took off 4 bases at V and 5 bases at J, with 14 bases between the two ends. The CDR3 region has the DNA TGTGCCAGCAGCTTTGCCGGGGCCAGAGATACGCAGTATTTT. Translating it yields CASSFAGARDTQYF.

The chain recombines TRBV7-6 with TRBJ1-1; D perhaps matches TRBD1 (5 bases). V was cut by 1 base and J by 8 bases, with 11 bases left in between. The CDR3 extends over 13 amino acids. Germline V lookup: CDR1 SGHVS, CDR2 FNYEAQ. The DNA of the CDR3 is TGTGCCAGCAGCTTAGTCAAGTGGGGGGAAGCTTTCTTT. This translates into CASSLVKWGEAFF.

This sequence joins TRBV19 and TRBJ2-1, with unresolved D. The germline gives CDR1 LNHDA, CDR2 SQIVND (reference sequence). V lost 5 bases to trimming and J lost 8 bases, with 13 bases between them. The CDR3 runs to 13 residues. The CDR3 loop reads CASSVPAMHEQFF. The CDR3 DNA reads TGTGCCAGTAGTGTCCCCGCCATGCATGAGCAGTTCTTC.

The chain employs TRBV12-3 or TRBV12-4 and TRBJ1-2; D not certain. Trimming stripped 0 bases from V and 1 base from J, with 12 bases between. This CDR3 comprises 16 residues. DNA of the CDR3: TGTGCCAGCAGTTTAGCGTTCAGGATCCTTAACTATGGCTACACCTTC. It codes for CASSLAFRILNYGYTF.

In its sample, this clonotype was seen once. This chain uses TRBV7-9 with TRBJ2-7, with no clear D. This CDR3 contains 12 residues. The germline V and J ends were trimmed by 2 bases and 6 bases, with 8 bases remaining between them. The germline CDR1 and CDR2 sequences are SEHNR and FQNEAQ (reference sequence). The CDR3: CASSLFLSEQYF. The CDR3, as DNA: TGTGCCAGCAGCTTATTTCTCTCCGAGCAGTACTTC.

The gene calls are TRBV4-1 and TRBJ2-3, with D tentatively TRBD1 (5 bases). V dropped 3 bases and J dropped 3 bases, with 10 bases sitting between them. The CDR3 totals 14 residues. The germline CDR1 and CDR2 sequences are MGHRA and YSYEKL. The CDR3 here is CASSQPDNTDTQYF. The CDR3 nucleotides read TGCGCCAGCAGCCAGCCGGACAATACAGATACGCAGTATTTT.

The gene calls are TRBV28 and TRBJ1-1; D possibly corresponds to TRBD1 (5 bases). The CDR3 is 13 residues long. Trimming left V 6 bases short and J 1 base short, with 9 bases between. The V gene's germline CDR1 is MDHEN and CDR2 SYDVKM. The CDR3 spells CASSPGTNTEAFF. Here the CDR3 DNA reads TGTGCCAGCAGCCCCGGGACGAACACTGAAGCTTTCTTT. Drawing the rest from reference TRBV28 and TRBJ1-1, the complete variable domain is DVKVTQSSRYLVKRTGEKVFLECVQDMDHENMFWYRQDPGLGLRLIYFSYDVKMKEKGDIPEGYSVSREKKERFSLILESASTNQTSMYLCASSPGTNTEAFFGQGTRLTVV.

Concerning this clonotype: Germline is not matched at one junction end, which may reflect a read error. The V call is TRBV12-3 or TRBV12-4, the J call TRBJ1-2; no firm D call. The CDR3 has 15 amino acids. This CDR3 is CASSLASGSLYGYTF. The CDR3 DNA is TGTGCCAGCAGCTTAGCGTCGGGGAGCCTCTATGGCTACACCTTC.

CDR3 loop: CASSSRGGTYEQYF. DNA of the CDR3: TGTGCCAGCAGTTCCCGGGGCGGAACCTACGAGCAGTACTTC. The chain combines TRBV28 with TRBJ2-7; either TRBD1 or TRBD2 may fit D (5 bases each). Trimming took 4 bases from V and 2 from J, leaving 12 bases between them. Looked up from germline, CDR1 is MDHEN and CDR2 is SYDVKM. This CDR3 contains 14 residues.

The chain combines TRBV13 with TRBJ1-3; D remains unclear. Germline CDR1 is PRHDT and CDR2 is FYEKMQ (reference sequence). This CDR3 comprises 16 residues. V lost 5 bases, J lost 1 base, and 15 bases lay in between. The CDR3, as DNA: TGTGCCAGCAGCCAACCGCGGGCCGGGTCTGGAAACACCATATATTTT. Translating gives CASSQPRAGSGNTIYF.

The genes are TRBV7-3 and TRBJ1-1, with 8 bases fitting TRBD1. Per the germline V gene, CDR1 is SGHTA and CDR2 is FQGTGA. Trimming removed 3 bases from V and 4 bases from J; junction bases left unmatched: 10. The CDR3 contains 16 residues. CDR3 nucleotides: TGTGCCAGCAGCTTTACCGGACAGGGTACCGGCACTGAAGCTTTCTTT. Protein: CASSFTGQGTGTEAFF.

The chain combines TRBV27 with TRBJ2-5; unclear D gene. Trimming cost V 3 bases and J 5 bases, with 16 bases left between them. CDR3 size: 15 residues. Germline V CDR1 and CDR2: MNHEY, SMNVEV (reference sequence). The DNA for the CDR3 is TGTGCCAGCAGTTTGCGGCCATCCGCTCGGGAGACCCAGTACTTC. Residues: CASSLRPSARETQYF.

The rearrangement joins TRBV29-1 to TRBJ2-1; D uncertain. The V end lost 7 bases, the J end lost 5 bases, and 15 bases lay between the germline ends. The CDR3 covers 13 residues. Germline-derived CDR1 and CDR2 are SQVTM and ANQGSEA. The CDR3 region is CSAPAARHNEQFF. In DNA form, the CDR3 reads TGCAGCGCCCCAGCCGCGCGCCACAATGAGCAGTTCTTC.

CDR3 sequence (DNA): TGTGCCAGCAGCTTAGCAGGAGGAGACTACAATGAGCAGTTCTTC. This sequence encodes CASSLAGGDYNEQFF. The chain recombines TRBV7-2 with TRBJ2-1, with D perhaps TRBD2 (5 bases). Per germline, CDR1 SGHTA and CDR2 FQGNSA. V lost 0 bases and J 3 bases, leaving 9 bases between the germline ends. This CDR3 is 15 amino acids long.

The chain employs TRBV4-2 and TRBJ1-6; possible D gene TRBD1, 6 bases. Trimming pared 4 bases from V and 9 bases from J, leaving 13 bases between. CDR3 length: 14 residues. CDR1 and CDR2 (germline): LGHNA, YNFKEQ. The CDR3 loop reads CASSPESGVSPLHF. Written as DNA, the CDR3 is TGTGCCAGCAGCCCCGAATCAGGGGTTTCACCCCTCCACTTT.

V is TRBV28 and J is TRBJ2-1; possibly TRBD1 or TRBD2 for D (6 bases each). Per the germline V gene, CDR1 is MDHEN and CDR2 is SYDVKM. V was pared by 6 bases and J by 7 bases, with 25 bases between. This CDR3 contains 17 residues. The CDR3 here is CASSSLRGDTAFNEQFF. Here the CDR3 DNA reads TGTGCCAGCAGCTCACTAAGGGGGGACACCGCGTTTAATGAGCAGTTCTTC.

This chain joins TRBV27 and TRBJ2-2; perhaps TRBD1 as D (6 bases). V dropped 3 bases and J dropped 3 bases, with 8 bases sitting between them. In germline, CDR1 is MNHEY, CDR2 SMNVEV (reference sequence). This CDR3 is built from 14 residues. CDR3 loop: CASSFGQYTGELFF. DNA for the CDR3: TGTGCCAGCAGTTTCGGACAGTACACCGGGGAGCTGTTTTTT.

The V and J genes are TRBV2 and TRBJ2-1; the D is unclear. CDR3 size: 10 residues. V was clipped by 6 bases and J by 12 bases, with 9 bases between them. CDR1 and CDR2 from the germline V gene are SNHLY and FYNNEI. The CDR3 DNA sequence: TGTGCCAGCAGGGTAGGTCCGCAGTTCTTC. It translates to CASRVGPQFF.